Sequencing of this TCR beta chain was carried out in a study of neurological immune-mediated disorders. Findings and limits, study-wide: One related-CDR3 cluster, found by phylogenetic grouping, held repertoires of 18 of 34 multiple sclerosis patients and is a possible signature. Association with the multiple sclerosis repertoire cluster was not found for any clinical or MRI feature.

The cDNA came from 5'RACE with 10-nucleotide random UMIs. Every sequencing run generated in excess of 180 million TCR-beta sequences. These sequences covered 15-18 subjects. TCRdb re-called the 5' RACE reads through MiXCR, storing one row per CDR3 protein. The sample lists about 50,000 distinct CDR3 sequences, around 2.9% occurring once. V lost 1 base, J lost 4 bases, and 14 bases lay in between. The CDR3 loop spans 15 amino acids. Germline V gene lookup returns CDR1 SGHRS and CDR2 YFSETQ. This clonotype has ten or more counts. What it recognizes is unknown. The receptor was isolated from a woman aged 45-60 years with multiple sclerosis. The chain links TRBV5-1 to TRBJ1-2; D perhaps matches TRBD1 (6 bases). Sequenced material: PBMCs. The CDR3 spells CASSLYRGPSYGYTF. CDR3 sequence (DNA): TGCGCCAGCAGCTTGTATCGGGGGCCTTCCTATGGCTACACCTTC.